A single sample is the source of the 30 T cell receptor beta chains below, sequenced in a study of T-cell memory formation after mild COVID-19. TCRdb redid the calling of the 5' RACE reads with MiXCR, one entry per CDR3 protein. The sample consists of about 390,000 distinct CDR3 sequences, about 15% of them appearing once. Sequencing was performed on PBMCs or a T cell subset sorted from them (not recorded which). All receptors come from a man younger than 35 who had mild COVID-19 (a few samples of this study predate the infection). Cell type and time point are not known.

This clonotype was counted ten times or more. CDR3 bases: TGTGCCAGCAGCTTAGATCGTAATGAGCAGTTCTTC. Translating it yields CASSLDRNEQFF. The chain recombines TRBV11-2 with TRBJ2-1; D call uncertain. V dropped 0 bases and J dropped 7 bases, with 4 bases sitting between them. The CDR3 consists of 12 residues. Germline V CDR1 and CDR2: SGHAT, FQNNGV.

This chain connects TRBV6-5 to TRBJ1-2; the D gene is possibly TRBD1 (5 bases). This CDR3 region has 14 residues. Trimming left V 5 bases short and J 4 bases short, with 14 bases between. The V gene's germline CDR1 is MNHEY and CDR2 SVGAGI. The CDR3 spells CASSLLSGGYGYTF. In DNA form, the CDR3 reads TGTGCCAGCAGTCTCTTGTCGGGGGGCTATGGCTACACCTTC.

The gene calls are TRBV11-3 and TRBJ2-3; possibly TRBD2 for D (6 bases). CDR3 length equals 15 residues. Germline values: CDR1 SGHNT, CDR2 YENEEA. V was trimmed by 2 bases and J by 2 bases, leaving 11 bases between them. The CDR3 DNA follows: TGTGCCAGCAGCTTATCCCGGGGGACCACAGATACGCAGTATTTT. It specifies CASSLSRGTTDTQYF.

In this sample, this clonotype turned up many times. The V gene is TRBV7-9, the J gene TRBJ2-7, with D perhaps TRBD2 (6 bases). Germline lookup yields CDR1 SEHNR and CDR2 FQNEAQ (reference sequence). The CDR3 covers 15 residues. V was pared by 5 bases and J by 4 bases, with 18 bases between. CDR3 in amino acids: CASSGGEANVYEQYV. Written as DNA, the CDR3 is TGTGCCAGCAGCGGAGGGGAAGCGAATGTTTACGAGCAGTACGTC.

The chain carries TRBV25-1 and TRBJ2-1, with 8 nucleotides matching TRBD1. CDR1 is MGHDK, CDR2 SYGVNS, per germline. This CDR3 is 13 amino acids long. V dropped 7 bases and J dropped 8; count of bases not matched to a gene: 7. CDR3 sequence: CASTRAGGYEQFF. As DNA, the CDR3 is TGTGCCAGCACGAGGGCAGGGGGCTATGAGCAGTTCTTC.

This clonotype occurred a few times. This chain connects TRBV7-3 to TRBJ2-1, with 10 bases identical to TRBD2. V shed 4 bases and J 6 bases; nucleotides not matched to a gene: 6. CDR1 is SGHTA, CDR2 FQGTGA, per germline. The CDR3 is 15 amino acids. CDR3 in DNA: TGTGCCAGCAGCTGGAGCGGGGGGGTCCGCAATGAGCAGTTCTTC. As protein: CASSWSGGVRNEQFF.

In this sample, this clonotype turned up a few times. The rearrangement links TRBV14 to TRBJ2-7; D call uncertain. This CDR3 spans 16 amino acids. Germline loops: CDR1 SGHDN, CDR2 FVKESK. Trimming removed 4 bases at V and 6 bases at J, with 22 bases between. In DNA form, the CDR3 reads TGTGCCAGCAGCCTCAGGACGGTTTTGGCGGAGACCGAGCAGTACTTC. It specifies CASSLRTVLAETEQYF.

This clonotype was observed a few times. This chain connects TRBV29-1 to TRBJ1-1; tentative D call: TRBD1 (6 bases). Looked up from germline, CDR1 is SQVTM and CDR2 is ANQGSEA. The V end was cut by 6 bases, the J end by 1 base, with 12 bases between. CDR3 size: 13 residues. The CDR3 spells CSVGRGRNTEAFF. The CDR3 DNA follows: TGCAGCGTCGGGAGGGGGAGGAACACTGAAGCTTTCTTT.

This clonotype was seen a handful of times. The chain links TRBV4-3 to TRBJ1-5, with TRBD1 as a possible D gene (5 bases). V lost 1 base and J 6 bases, leaving 10 bases between the germline ends. Germline CDR1 is LGHNA and CDR2 is YSLEER. This CDR3 has 14 residues. The CDR3 DNA sequence: TGCGCCAGCAGCCAAGCCCTGGGGGTTCAGCCCCAGCATTTT. Translating gives CASSQALGVQPQHF.

This clonotype was recorded a few times. The genes are TRBV12-3 or TRBV12-4 and TRBJ1-2, with 11 positions matching TRBD1. The J segment lost 3 bases and the V segment lost 5 bases, leaving 5 bases of the junction unmatched. This CDR3 is built from 15 residues. The CDR3 coding sequence is TGTGCCAGCAGTACCTCGGGACAGGGGGACTATGGCTACACCTTC. This gives the protein CASSTSGQGDYGYTF.

This clonotype has only a few counts. The chain links TRBV7-9 to TRBJ2-6, with TRBD1 matching 11 bases. This CDR3 is built from 16 residues. Germline CDR1 is SEHNR and CDR2 is FQNEAQ (reference sequence). The J segment lost 2 bases and the V segment lost 10 bases, leaving 7 bases of the junction unmatched. CDR3 residues: CATEDRGPAGANVLTF. The CDR3 coding sequence is TGTGCCACGGAGGACAGGGGGCCAGCTGGGGCCAACGTCCTGACTTTC.

The chain carries TRBV28 and TRBJ2-7; a possible D gene is TRBD1 (5 bases). This CDR3 is 15 amino acids long. CDR1 is MDHEN and CDR2 is SYDVKM in the germline V gene. Trimming took off 6 bases at V and 4 bases at J, with 19 bases between the two ends. CDR3 region: CASRSMGIGAYEQYV. CDR3 nucleotide sequence: TGTGCCAGCAGATCAATGGGTATAGGGGCGTACGAGCAGTACGTC.

This sequence joins TRBV2 and TRBJ1-4; TRBD1 aligns across 12 bases. Germline V CDR1 and CDR2: SNHLY, FYNNEI. Germline trimming cut 10 bases from V and 4 bases from J; bases unmatched to any gene: 10. This CDR3 region has 16 residues. CDR3 bases: TGTGCCACCTCCCGGGACAGGGGGCGTTTTAATGAAAAACTGTTTTTT. It encodes CATSRDRGRFNEKLFF.

This clonotype was counted only a few times. V is TRBV4-2 and J is TRBJ2-3; the D gene is possibly TRBD2 (5 bases). This CDR3 spans 14 amino acids. Germline V gene data show CDR1 as LGHNA and CDR2 as YNFKEQ. The V and J ends lost 0 bases and 2 bases respectively, with 6 bases between them. CDR3 sequence (DNA): TGTGCCAGCAGCCAAGAACTAGTCACAGATACGCAGTATTTT. Amino acids: CASSQELVTDTQYF.

The chain uses TRBV5-1 and TRBJ2-1; D possibly corresponds to TRBD2 (6 bases). Looked up from germline, CDR1 is SGHRS and CDR2 is YFSETQ. V shed 5 bases and J shed 8 bases, with 14 bases lying between them. CDR3 size: 13 residues. The DNA for the CDR3 is TGCGCCAGCAGGGGGAGGTGGCCCGATGAGCAGTTCTTC. It yields the protein CASRGRWPDEQFF.

The J gene is TRBJ2-5, the V gene TRBV2; no definite D call. The CDR3 sequence is 14 residues long. CDR1 and CDR2 from the germline V gene are SNHLY and FYNNEI. Trimming stripped 2 bases from V and 1 base from J, with 8 bases between. The CDR3 loop reads CASSETWVQETQYF. CDR3 sequence (DNA): TGTGCCAGCAGTGAAACGTGGGTCCAAGAGACCCAGTACTTC.

This clonotype was seen a few times. V and J are TRBV9 and TRBJ1-6; D not certain. The CDR3 covers 17 residues. CDR1 and CDR2 (germline): SGDLS, YYNGEE. Trimming removed 3 bases at V and 0 bases at J, with 13 bases between. In DNA, the CDR3 is TGTGCCAGCAGCGGAGGGCCGGGGAGCTCCTATAATTCACCCCTCCACTTT. Encoded protein: CASSGGPGSSYNSPLHF.

The table lists this clonotype with a few counts. This chain connects TRBV6-2 or TRBV6-3 to TRBJ1-1, with a weak D call TRBD1 (6 bases). The CDR3 loop spans 14 amino acids. V was shortened by 2 bases and J by 4 bases, with 11 bases between the two germline ends. Germline CDR1 and CDR2: MNHEY and SVGEGT. DNA for the CDR3: TGTGCCAGCAGTTACCGGGGAGGGGGCACTGAAGCTTTCTTT. This gives the protein CASSYRGGGTEAFF.

The chain is built from TRBV7-7 and TRBJ2-3; the match to TRBD2 covers 7 bases. Germline V gives CDR1 SSHAT, CDR2 FNYEAQ (reference sequence). This CDR3 has 15 residues. The trim removed 2 bases at V and 4 bases at J, leaving 6 bases unmatched. CDR3 protein: CASSLLSGASDTQYF. In nucleotides, the CDR3 is TGTGCCAGCAGCTTATTGAGCGGGGCGTCAGATACGCAGTATTTT.

This chain uses TRBV7-2 with TRBJ2-7; the match to TRBD1 covers 8 bases. The germline V gene encodes CDR1 SGHTA and CDR2 FQGNSA. Losses at the gene ends were 0 bases for V and 2 bases for J; bases not matched to a gene: 6. This CDR3 contains 16 residues. CDR3 DNA sequence: TGTGCCAGCAGCTTAGCGGCAGGGGGCGACACCTACGAGCAGTACTTC. Amino acids: CASSLAAGGDTYEQYF.

A few counts support this clonotype. The chain joins TRBV12-3 or TRBV12-4 to TRBJ2-3, with no clear D. V lost 4 bases and J 7 bases, leaving 12 bases between the germline ends. There are 13 residues in the CDR3. In nucleotides, the CDR3 is TGTGCCAGCAGTTCGACCCCCCCCAATACGCAGTATTTT. Protein: CASSSTPPNTQYF.

Only a few counts were recorded for this clonotype. CDR3 residues: CASSLAGNWGQNTEAFF. In nucleotides, the CDR3 is TGTGCCAGCAGCTTAGCAGGGAATTGGGGACAGAACACTGAAGCTTTCTTT. The V gene is TRBV7-2, the J gene TRBJ1-1, with D maybe TRBD1 (6 bases). In germline, CDR1 is SGHTA, CDR2 FQGNSA. The CDR3 spans 17 residues. The V end lost 0 bases, the J end lost 1 base, and 15 bases lay between the germline ends.

V usage is TRBV7-3 and J usage is TRBJ2-3; possible D gene TRBD1, 5 bases. This CDR3 comprises 15 residues. Germline V gene lookup returns CDR1 SGHTA and CDR2 FQGTGA. V was clipped by 1 base and J by 3 bases, with 11 bases between them. The CDR3 region is CASSLSRVQTDTQYF. The CDR3, as DNA: TGTGCCAGCAGCTTAAGCAGGGTCCAGACAGATACGCAGTATTTT.

The V gene is TRBV29-1, the J gene TRBJ1-1; perhaps TRBD1 as D (5 bases). V lost 2 bases to trimming and J lost 7 bases, with 14 bases between them. This CDR3 contains 13 residues. In germline, CDR1 is SQVTM, CDR2 ANQGSEA. The CDR3, as DNA: TGCAGCGTTGAAACCCGACAGACCTATGAAGCTTTCTTT. It yields the protein CSVETRQTYEAFF.

This clonotype came up a few times. The genes are TRBV2 and TRBJ1-1; D might be TRBD1 (6 bases). The CDR3 spans 14 residues. The germline gives CDR1 SNHLY, CDR2 FYNNEI. CDR3 DNA sequence: TGTTCAAGCAGTCTACAGGGTGGGGGGACTGAAGCTTTCTTT. This codes for CSSSLQGGGTEAFF.

The J gene is TRBJ2-5, the V gene TRBV10-3, with D hard to call. The CDR3 runs 16 residues. Per the germline V gene, CDR1 is ENHRY and CDR2 is SYGVKD. Trimming cost V 4 bases and J 1 base, with 16 bases left between them. Written as DNA, the CDR3 is TGTGCCATCAGTGTCGGTTTGTTGGTGGGCCAAGAGACCCAGTACTTC. It specifies CAISVGLLVGQETQYF.

The J gene is TRBJ1-1, the V gene TRBV27; TRBD1 matches at 11 bases. With 3 bases clipped from V and 4 bases from J, the junction kept 1 base outside the gene matches. In germline, CDR1 is MNHEY, CDR2 SMNVEV (reference sequence). There are 14 residues in the CDR3. The CDR3 DNA is TGTGCCAGCAGTTTCGGGACAGGGGGCACTGAAGCTTTCTTT. Encoded protein: CASSFGTGGTEAFF.

The J gene is TRBJ2-7, the V gene TRBV20-1, with TRBD1 matching 9 bases. V gave up 4 bases and J gave up 7 bases; unmatched junction bases: 8. The CDR3 has 13 amino acids. The germline CDR1 and CDR2 sequences are DFQATT and SNEGSKA (reference sequence). In DNA, the CDR3 is TGCAGTGCTAACCGGGACAGGGCTACGGAGCAGTACGTC. It is translated as CSANRDRATEQYV.

This clonotype appeared a few times. The V and J genes are TRBV5-1 and TRBJ1-1; no clear D gene. The V and J ends lost 4 bases and 1 base respectively, with 11 bases between them. The CDR3 length is 14 residues. The V gene's germline CDR1 is SGHRS and CDR2 YFSETQ. The CDR3 bases are TGCGCCAGCAGCGGCGGACCTCCGAACACTGAAGCTTTCTTT. It translates to CASSGGPPNTEAFF.

This clonotype was found many times. The chain has TRBV18 and TRBJ2-7, with 8 bases aligning to TRBD1. Trimming cost V 1 base and J 2 bases; bases outside gene matches: 1. This CDR3 comprises 14 residues. In germline, CDR1 is KGHSH, CDR2 LQKENI. The CDR3 sequence: CASSPRQGTYEQYV. Written as DNA, the CDR3 is TGTGCCAGCTCACCACGACAGGGGACCTACGAGCAGTACGTC.